This record covers a single T cell receptor (beta chain). There were no recent acute infections or vaccinations among the donors, who were healthy HIV-negative adults. Measured with immunoSEQ multiplex PCR; TCRdb has only the in-frame clones, and not every one. This table has some 2 million clones, 95% appearing once. This sample stems from a study of shared clonotypes between healthy human individuals. V was shortened by 3 bases and J by 4 bases, with 7 bases between the two germline ends. The CDR3 length is 12 residues. The germline gives CDR1 MDHEN, CDR2 SYDVKM. The sequenced sample was naive CD4+ T cells sorted from blood. Subset: CD45RA+ positively selected. The rearrangement joins TRBV28 to TRBJ2-7; unclear D gene. This clonotype originated in a man between 18 and 29 years old in good health. The CDR3: CASSFSAYEQYF. The CDR3 region has the DNA TGTGCCAGCAGTTTTTCCGCGTACGAGCAGTACTTC.